A single TCR beta chain is shown here with its context. The data belong to a study of preoperative IRX-2 immunotherapy in early breast cancer. Using immunoSEQ multiplex PCR, the repertoire was profiled, and TCRdb retains in-frame clones only, with some absent. Of some 2,000 clones listed, over 55% are singletons. Trimming pared 4 bases from V and 5 bases from J, leaving 18 bases between. CDR3 length equals 16 residues. Germline values: CDR1 SGHNT, CDR2 YENEEA. Regarding treatment: preoperative locoregional IRX-2 cytokine immunotherapy. Patients received preoperative, locoregional IRX-2 cytokine immunotherapy in a phase Ib study.

V and J are TRBV11-3 and TRBJ2-1, with D perhaps TRBD2 (6 bases). This receptor was identified in a human donor with breast cancer. The specimen comprised tumor tissue, sampled before IRX-2 immunotherapy. DNA of the CDR3: TGTGCCAGCAGCTCCCGGGGATGGGGGGAAAACAATGAGCAGTTCTTC. This sequence encodes CASSSRGWGENNEQFF.